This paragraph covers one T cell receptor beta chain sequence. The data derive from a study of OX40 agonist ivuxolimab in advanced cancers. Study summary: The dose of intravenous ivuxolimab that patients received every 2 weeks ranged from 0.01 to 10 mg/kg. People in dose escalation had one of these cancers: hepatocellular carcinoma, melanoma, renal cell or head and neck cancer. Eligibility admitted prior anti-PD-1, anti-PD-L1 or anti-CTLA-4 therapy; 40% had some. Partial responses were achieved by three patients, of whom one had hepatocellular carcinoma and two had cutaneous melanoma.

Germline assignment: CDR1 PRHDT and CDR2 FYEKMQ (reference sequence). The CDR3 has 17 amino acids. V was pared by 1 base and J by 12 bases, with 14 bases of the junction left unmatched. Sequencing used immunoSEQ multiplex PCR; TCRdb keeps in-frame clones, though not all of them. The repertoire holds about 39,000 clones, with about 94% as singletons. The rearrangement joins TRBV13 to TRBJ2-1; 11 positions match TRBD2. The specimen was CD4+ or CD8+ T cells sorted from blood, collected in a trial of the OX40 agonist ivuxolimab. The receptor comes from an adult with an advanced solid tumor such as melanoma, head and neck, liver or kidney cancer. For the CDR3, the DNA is TGTGCCAGCAGCTTAGAGCACGGTGGGGCTAGCGGGAGGAGGCAGTTCTTC. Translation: CASSLEHGGASGRRQFF.